The text below deals with one T cell receptor beta chain. Other DNA sequences of this sample code for an identical CDR3. The data were obtained in a study of blood T cell repertoires in COVID-19. About the study: Donors in the United States, Italy and Spain gave samples during acute or convalescent COVID-19.

Clones were read by immunoSEQ multiplex PCR, and TCRdb kept only the in-frame ones, dropping some. Of hundreds of thousands of clones in the sample, 88% were seen once. The CDR3 length is 13 residues. V gave up 6 bases and J gave up 4 bases, with 13 bases separating them. Germline CDR1 is SQVTM and CDR2 is ANQGSEA. This chain links TRBV29-1 with TRBJ1-5, with a tentative D call TRBD1 (5 bases). The source material was peripheral blood. This receptor was obtained from a woman under 40 with acute or convalescent COVID-19. The CDR3 bases are TGCAGCGTAGGTAGGGGTGGTAATCAGCCCCAGCATTTT. The encoded protein is CSVGRGGNQPQHF.